This is a list of T cell receptor beta chains from one sample in a study of blood T cell repertoires in COVID-19. Sequencing used immunoSEQ multiplex PCR; TCRdb keeps in-frame clones, though not all of them. The sample includes 400,000 to 450,000 clones, 75% to 90% of them seen just once. The material sequenced was peripheral blood. The source of these receptors is a woman in her 40s with COVID-19, enrolled during active disease. Each CDR3 is given with its conserved first and last residue. The order of the fields is D gene, V gene, J gene, clone size, CDR3 DNA, CDR3 protein. D genes are given only for firm matches. Clone size is stated in some rows and not others, as once, few, many or a class when expanded.

TRBD2	TRBV10-2	TRBJ2-2	once	TGCGCCAGCAAAGGAGGGAGGGCCTCCGGGGAGCTGTTTTTT	CASKGGRASGELFF
-	TRBV7-2	TRBJ1-6	-	TGTGCCAGCAGCCCTCCTATATCAAATTCACCCCTCCACTTT	CASSPPISNSPLHF
-	TRBV18	TRBJ1-5	once	TGTGCCAGCTCGCCGGAGGGGGGGACTCAGCCCCAGCATTTT	CASSPEGGTQPQHF
-	TRBV5-1	TRBJ1-1	-	TGCGCCAGCAGCTTGGAGACCCGGCCAGGCACTGAAGCTTTCTTT	CASSLETRPGTEAFF
TRBD1	TRBV4-1	TRBJ2-7	-	TGCGCCAGCAGCGACCGGGACAGGGCCTACGAGCAGTACTTC	CASSDRDRAYEQYF
-	TRBV9	TRBJ2-2	few	TGTGCCAGCAGCGTAGAAGTTGGAGGGCAGGGCCATCGTACCGGGGAGCTGTTTTTT	CASSVEVGGQGHRTGELFF
TRBD1	TRBV5-1	TRBJ1-4	-	TGCGCCAGCAGCTTTGCCCCCGGGACAGGGGTGACAACTAATGAAAAACTGTTTTTT	CASSFAPGTGVTTNEKLFF
TRBD1	TRBV9	TRBJ1-1	-	TGTGCCAGCAGCGTAGAGACAGGGCCCCCCATGAACACTGAAGCTTTCTTT	CASSVETGPPMNTEAFF
-	TRBV6-5	TRBJ1-2	once	TGTGCCAGCAGTTACTTTAGGGGGGGTAACTATGGCTACACCTTC	CASSYFRGGNYGYTF
TRBD1	TRBV27	TRBJ2-7	-	TGTGCCAGCAGGCCCCCCGGGACAGGGGGCGCCGAGCAGTACTTC	CASRPPGTGGAEQYF
-	TRBV9	TRBJ1-2	-	TGTGCCAGCAGCGTAGCTGGGGAGGGGTTTCATGGCTACACCTTC	CASSVAGEGFHGYTF
TRBD2	TRBV5-1	TRBJ2-2	-	TGCGCCAGCAGCTCGGGACTAGCGGGGGGGAACACCGGGGAGCTGTTTTTT	CASSSGLAGGNTGELFF
TRBD2	TRBV6-2/TRBV6-3	TRBJ2-1	-	TGTGCCAGCAGTTCAACCCATCGACTAGCGGGTACCGAGCAGTTCTTC	CASSSTHRLAGTEQFF
TRBD2	TRBV7-2	TRBJ2-3	-	TGTGCCAGCAGCTTACGACTAGCGGGAGGGCCCGATACGCAGTATTTT	CASSLRLAGGPDTQYF
-	TRBV2	TRBJ1-3	-	TGTGCCACGTCTCAGGGCACCTCTGGAAACACCATATATTTT	CATSQGTSGNTIYF
-	TRBV6-1	TRBJ1-6	-	TGTGCCAGCAGTGGACTATCGCCTATCCGGGCTAGGACCAATTCACCCCTCCACTTT	CASSGLSPIRARTNSPLHF
TRBD1	TRBV5-1	TRBJ1-1	-	TGCGCCAGCAGCTTGGTTCCAGGGGGTTTTGGCACTGAAGCTTTCTTT	CASSLVPGGFGTEAFF
-	TRBV7-2	TRBJ2-7	-	TGTGCCAGCAGCTTACCTTGGGACTCCGAGCAGTACTTC	CASSLPWDSEQYF
TRBD2	TRBV9	TRBJ2-1	-	TGTGCCAGCAGCGTAGGACTAGCGGGAGGCCACAATGAGCAGTTCTTC	CASSVGLAGGHNEQFF
TRBD1	TRBV30	TRBJ1-6	-	TGTGCCTGGGATTCAGGGGGTCGATCACCCCTCCACTTT	CAWDSGGRSPLHF
-	TRBV5-4	TRBJ1-6	-	TGTGCCAGCAGCTTCAAACAGGTCAATTCACCCCTCCACTTT	CASSFKQVNSPLHF
TRBD2	TRBV5-4	TRBJ2-7	-	TGTGCCAGCAGCTTTTCTAGCGGGAGGCTGTACGAGCAGTACTTC	CASSFSSGRLYEQYF
TRBD1	TRBV4-2	TRBJ2-7	-	TGTGCCAGCAGCACGCACCCCGGGACAGGGGGCTTCAGGCAGTACTTC	CASSTHPGTGGFRQYF
-	TRBV28	TRBJ1-2	-	TGTGCCAGCACCCTTGGGCCACAGCTCATGGATGGCTACACCTTC	CASTLGPQLMDGYTF
TRBD2	TRBV7-9	TRBJ2-3	-	TGTGCCAGCAGCTTAACAGGACTAGCGGGAGTAGATACGCAGTATTTT	CASSLTGLAGVDTQYF
TRBD1	TRBV4-1	TRBJ1-5	once	TGCGCCAGCAGCCAAGGGGACAGGGGTCAGCCCCAGCATTTT	CASSQGDRGQPQHF
TRBD2	TRBV27	TRBJ2-1	-	TGTGCCAGCAGTTTCCCCGGGGGGAAAGACAATGAGCAGTTCTTC	CASSFPGGKDNEQFF
TRBD2	TRBV7-2	TRBJ2-1	-	TGTGCCAGCAGCCTTAGCGGGGCCTACAATGAGCAGTTCTTC	CASSLSGAYNEQFF